Following are 4 T cell receptor beta chains from one sample sequenced in a study of cytomegalovirus exposure and HLA in healthy donors. The PCR used 60 Vbeta and 13 Jbeta primers. TCRdb keeps only in-frame clones here, not all; method: immunoSEQ multiplex PCR. The sample yields approximately 94,000 clones, 60% to 85% seen once. Source material: PBMCs. These receptors were obtained from a man aged 25-40 years in good health and CMV-seropositive.

The chain is built from TRBV2 and TRBJ2-2, with TRBD1 as a possible D gene (6 bases). Trimming removed 10 bases from V and 2 bases from J, with 11 bases in between. CDR3 length: 13 amino acids. Germline V gene data show CDR1 as SNHLY and CDR2 as FYNNEI. The chain's CDR3 is CATGTPNTGELFF. The CDR3 nucleotides read TGTGCCACCGGGACACCCAACACCGGGGAGCTGTTTTTT. The complete variable domain, with remaining parts taken from reference TRBV2 and TRBJ2-2, reads EPEVTQTPSHQVTQMGQEVILRCVPISNHLYFYWYRQILGQKVEFLVSFYNNEISEKSEIFDDQFSVERPDGSNFTLKIRSTKLEDSAMYFCATGTPNTGELFFGEGSRLTVL.

The rearrangement uses TRBV7-2 and TRBJ2-7, with TRBD1 matching 9 bases. The ends lost 5 bases at V and 7 bases at J; junction bases unmatched: 6. The CDR3 is 13 amino acids. Germline V gene sequence: CDR1 SGHTA, CDR2 FQGNSA. The CDR3 region has the DNA TGTGCCAGCAGCCGGGACAGGGTCATGGAGCAGTACTTC. It yields the protein CASSRDRVMEQYF. Filled out from reference TRBV7-2 and TRBJ2-7, the complete variable domain reads GAGVSQSPSNKVTEKGKDVELRCDPISGHTALYWYRQSLGQGLEFLIYFQGNSAPDKSGLPSDRFSAERTGGSVSTLTIQRTQQEDSAVYLCASSRDRVMEQYFGPGTRLTVT.

The J gene is TRBJ1-1, the V gene TRBV4-1; tentatively, D is TRBD1 (5 bases). Trimming took off 0 bases at V and 2 bases at J, with 13 bases between the two ends. CDR1 and CDR2 (germline): MGHRA, YSYEKL. The CDR3 extends over 16 amino acids. The chain's CDR3 is CASSQDYPGLNTEAFF. For the CDR3, the DNA is TGCGCCAGCAGCCAAGACTATCCAGGGCTAAACACTGAAGCTTTCTTT.

V is TRBV27 and J is TRBJ2-2; the match to TRBD1 covers 9 bases. This CDR3 has 14 amino acids. Per the germline V gene, CDR1 is MNHEY and CDR2 is SMNVEV (reference sequence). V shed 5 bases, J shed 3 bases, and the junction held 1 base outside the gene matches. The CDR3 reads CASSGTGHTGELFF. The CDR3, as DNA: TGTGCCAGCAGTGGGACAGGGCACACCGGGGAGCTGTTTTTT.